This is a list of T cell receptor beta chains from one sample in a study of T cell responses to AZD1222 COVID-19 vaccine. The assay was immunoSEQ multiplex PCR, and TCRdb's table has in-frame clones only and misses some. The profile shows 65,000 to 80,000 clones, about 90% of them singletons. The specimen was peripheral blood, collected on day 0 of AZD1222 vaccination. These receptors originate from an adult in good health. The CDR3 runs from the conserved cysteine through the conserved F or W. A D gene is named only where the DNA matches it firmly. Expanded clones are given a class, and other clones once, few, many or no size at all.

CDR3: CASSYASGRIEQYF
DNA: TGTGCCAGCTCCTACGCTAGCGGGAGAATCGAGCAGTACTTC
size: NA
D: TRBD2
V: TRBV19
J: TRBJ2-7

CDR3: CASHSNPGPRYEQYF
DNA: TGCGCCAGCCACTCAAACCCAGGCCCGAGATACGAGCAGTACTTC
size: NA
D: NA
V: TRBV5-1
J: TRBJ2-7

CDR3: CASSFVSSGNTIYF
DNA: TGTGCCAGCAGCTTCGTGAGCTCTGGAAACACCATATATTTT
size: NA
D: NA
V: TRBV11-2
J: TRBJ1-3

CDR3: CASSLPGDSEVETQYF
DNA: TGTGCCAGCAGCTTGCCGGGGGACAGTGAGGTGGAGACCCAGTACTTC
size: NA
D: NA
V: TRBV5-6
J: TRBJ2-5

CDR3: CASSVDGVTNEKLFF
DNA: TGTGCCAGCAGCGTAGATGGGGTAACTAATGAAAAACTGTTTTTT
size: NA
D: NA
V: TRBV9
J: TRBJ1-4

CDR3: CASSEAGGTEAFF
DNA: TGTGCCAGCAGTGAGGCGGGAGGGACTGAAGCTTTCTTT
size: NA
D: NA
V: TRBV2
J: TRBJ1-1

CDR3: CASSPPTGISAEAFF
DNA: TGTGCCAGCTCACCACCGACAGGGATTTCTGCTGAAGCTTTCTTT
size: NA
D: TRBD1
V: TRBV18
J: TRBJ1-1

CDR3: CASSLDGYPSYEQYF
DNA: TGTGCCAGCAGCTTAGATGGCTACCCCTCCTACGAGCAGTACTTC
size: NA
D: NA
V: TRBV11-2
J: TRBJ2-7

CDR3: CASSLAEGFNEQFF
DNA: TGTGCCAGCTCACTAGCGGAAGGATTCAATGAGCAGTTCTTC
size: NA
D: NA
V: TRBV18
J: TRBJ2-1

CDR3: CASSYSDREWETQYF
DNA: TGTGCCAGCAGTTACTCAGACAGGGAATGGGAGACCCAGTACTTC
size: NA
D: TRBD1
V: TRBV6-5
J: TRBJ2-5

CDR3: CASSADRAAYEQYF
DNA: TGTGCCAGTAGTGCTGACAGGGCCGCCTACGAGCAGTACTTC
size: NA
D: TRBD1
V: TRBV19
J: TRBJ2-7

CDR3: CALRQGPTGELFF
DNA: TGTGCCTTGCGACAGGGGCCGACCGGGGAGCTGTTTTTT
size: NA
D: TRBD1
V: TRBV28
J: TRBJ2-2

CDR3: CASSAPSGTNTGELFF
DNA: TGTGCCAGCAGCGCCCCTAGCGGTACGAACACCGGGGAGCTGTTTTTT
size: NA
D: TRBD2
V: TRBV9
J: TRBJ2-2

CDR3: CASTTGLMGTQYF
DNA: TGTGCCAGCACCACCGGACTAATGGGTACGCAGTATTTT
size: NA
D: NA
V: TRBV5-5
J: TRBJ2-3

CDR3: CASSLGSGQGYEQFF
DNA: TGCGCCAGCAGCTTGGGGTCCGGACAGGGGTATGAGCAGTTCTTC
size: NA
D: TRBD1
V: TRBV5-1
J: TRBJ2-1

CDR3: CASSSRVNSPLHF
DNA: TGTGCCAGCAGCTCCAGGGTTAATTCACCCCTCCACTTT
size: NA
D: NA
V: TRBV5-5
J: TRBJ1-6

CDR3: CASSLRDRDPEAFF
DNA: TGCGCCAGCAGTCTCCGGGACAGGGACCCTGAAGCTTTCTTT
size: once
D: TRBD1
V: TRBV5-1
J: TRBJ1-1

CDR3: CASSVGQSRTGANVLTF
DNA: TGCGCCAGCAGCGTCGGACAGTCGCGGACTGGGGCCAACGTCCTGACTTTC
size: NA
D: NA
V: TRBV5-1
J: TRBJ2-6

CDR3: CASSGQGGGNTIYF
DNA: TGTGCCAGCAGTGGACAGGGGGGCGGAAACACCATATATTTT
size: NA
D: TRBD1
V: TRBV2
J: TRBJ1-3

CDR3: CASARWAEENIQYF
DNA: TGTGCCAGTGCACGGTGGGCGGAAGAAAACATTCAGTACTTC
size: NA
D: NA
V: TRBV19
J: TRBJ2-4

CDR3: CASSSEAGGTLEQYF
DNA: TGTGCCAGCAGCTCTGAAGCGGGAGGAACTTTAGAGCAGTACTTC
size: NA
D: TRBD2
V: TRBV7-6
J: TRBJ2-7

CDR3: CASSDFGWVDEQYF
DNA: TGTGCCAGCAGTGATTTTGGGTGGGTGGACGAGCAGTACTTC
size: NA
D: NA
V: TRBV2
J: TRBJ2-7

CDR3: CASSSTGGDTQYF
DNA: TGTGCCAGCAGTTCCACCGGGGGAGATACGCAGTATTTT
size: NA
D: NA
V: TRBV12-3/TRBV12-4
J: TRBJ2-3

CDR3: CARTRTRVKVRAFF
DNA: TGTGCCAGGACTCGGACACGAGTTAAAGTAAGGGCTTTCTTT
size: NA
D: NA
V: TRBV27
J: TRBJ1-1